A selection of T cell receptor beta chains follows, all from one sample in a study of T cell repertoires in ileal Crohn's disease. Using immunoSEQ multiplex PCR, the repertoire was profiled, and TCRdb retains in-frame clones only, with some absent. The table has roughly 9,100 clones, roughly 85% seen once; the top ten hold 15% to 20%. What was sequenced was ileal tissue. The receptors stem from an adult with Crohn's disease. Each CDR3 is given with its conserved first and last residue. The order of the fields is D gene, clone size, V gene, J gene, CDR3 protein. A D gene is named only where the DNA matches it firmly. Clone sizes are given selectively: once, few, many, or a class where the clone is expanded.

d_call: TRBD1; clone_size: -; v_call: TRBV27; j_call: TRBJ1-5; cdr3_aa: CASRDRGRASNQPQHF
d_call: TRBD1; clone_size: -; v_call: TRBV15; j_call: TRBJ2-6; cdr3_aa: CATRGDSSGANVLTF
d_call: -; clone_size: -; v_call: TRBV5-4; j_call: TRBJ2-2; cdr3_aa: CASSFGTPNTGELFF
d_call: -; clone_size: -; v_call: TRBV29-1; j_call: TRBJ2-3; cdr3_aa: CSVETVAVTDTQYF
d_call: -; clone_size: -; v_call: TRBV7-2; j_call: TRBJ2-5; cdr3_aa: CASSLGLVGASETQYF
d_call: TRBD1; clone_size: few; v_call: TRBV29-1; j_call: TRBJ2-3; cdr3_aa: CSVGTGITDTQYF
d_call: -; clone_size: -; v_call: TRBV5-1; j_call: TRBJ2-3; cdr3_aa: CASSLQGRTDTQYF
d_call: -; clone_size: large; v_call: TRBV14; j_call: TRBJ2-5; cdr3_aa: CASSQEQRGKTQYF
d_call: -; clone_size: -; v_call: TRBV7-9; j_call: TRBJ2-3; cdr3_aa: CASSLGTTDTQYF
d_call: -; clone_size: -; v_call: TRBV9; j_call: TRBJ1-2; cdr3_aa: CASSAPGFGYTF
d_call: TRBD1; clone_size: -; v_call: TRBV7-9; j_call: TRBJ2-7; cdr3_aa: CASSLGDRVAYEQYF
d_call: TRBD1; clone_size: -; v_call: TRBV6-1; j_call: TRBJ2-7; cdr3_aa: CASSEYPGQLQYF
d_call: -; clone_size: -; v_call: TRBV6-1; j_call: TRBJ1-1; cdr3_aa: CASSKGLDRNTEAFF
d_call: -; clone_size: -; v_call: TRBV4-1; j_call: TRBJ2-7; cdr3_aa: CASSLTQGLPDEQYF
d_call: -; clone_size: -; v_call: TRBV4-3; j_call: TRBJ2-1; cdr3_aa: CASSQVYRKLYMEQFF
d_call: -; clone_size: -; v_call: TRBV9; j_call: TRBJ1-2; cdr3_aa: CASSVGSHNYGYTF
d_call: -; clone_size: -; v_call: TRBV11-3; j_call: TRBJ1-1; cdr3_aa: CASSLFVYSEAFF
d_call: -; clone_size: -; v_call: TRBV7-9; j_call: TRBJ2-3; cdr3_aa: CASSLGGHPQYF
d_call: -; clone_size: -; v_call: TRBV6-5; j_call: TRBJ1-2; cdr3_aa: CASRKRGSYGYTF
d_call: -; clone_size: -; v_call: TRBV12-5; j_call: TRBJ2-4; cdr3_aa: CASGLVTRYRQENGAKNIQYF
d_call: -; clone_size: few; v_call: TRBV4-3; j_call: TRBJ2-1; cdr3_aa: CASSQAQGVNEQFF
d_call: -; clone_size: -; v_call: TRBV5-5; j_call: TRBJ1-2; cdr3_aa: CASSLVLQRGYTF
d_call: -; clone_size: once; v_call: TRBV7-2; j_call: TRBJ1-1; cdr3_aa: CASRYYTLQTEAFF
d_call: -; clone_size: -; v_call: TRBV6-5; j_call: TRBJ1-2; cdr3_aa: CASSYSPGYTF